A selection of T cell receptor beta chains follows, all from one sample in a study of T cell responses to AZD1222 COVID-19 vaccine. TCRdb's copy holds only in-frame clones and misses some; the assay was immunoSEQ multiplex PCR. The table has approximately 100,000 clones, roughly 88% seen once. This material consisted of peripheral blood, taken on day 0 of AZD1222 vaccination. These receptors all stem from an adult in good health. The CDR3 runs from the conserved cysteine through the conserved F or W. The D gene is left open where the match is weak. Clone size is given for some rows only: seen once, a few or many times, or a class if the clone is expanded.

j_gene: TRBJ2-7; abundance: -; d_gene: -; v_gene: TRBV9; CDR3nt: TGTGCCAGCAGCGTAGGCCAGGAGCTCTACGAGCAGTACTTC; CDR3aa: CASSVGQELYEQYF
j_gene: TRBJ2-2; abundance: -; d_gene: -; v_gene: TRBV7-3; CDR3nt: TGTGCCAGCAGCTTAATTAGCACCGGGGAGCTGTTTTTT; CDR3aa: CASSLISTGELFF
j_gene: TRBJ1-1; abundance: -; d_gene: -; v_gene: TRBV19; CDR3nt: TGTGCCAGTAGTGTGGGACTCATTGAGGGAAACACTGAAGCTTTCTTT; CDR3aa: CASSVGLIEGNTEAFF
j_gene: TRBJ1-2; abundance: -; d_gene: -; v_gene: TRBV5-1; CDR3nt: TGCGCCAGCAGCTTGGCCCTAGGTGGGAAGGGGGGCTATGGCTACACCTTC; CDR3aa: CASSLALGGKGGYGYTF
j_gene: TRBJ2-7; abundance: -; d_gene: -; v_gene: TRBV6-5; CDR3nt: TGTGCCAGCAGTTACGGCGGGATAACCTACGAGCAGTACTTC; CDR3aa: CASSYGGITYEQYF
j_gene: TRBJ2-2; abundance: -; d_gene: -; v_gene: TRBV18; CDR3nt: TGTGCCAGCTCACCACCGGGAGGCCAGGGCGGGGAGCTGTTTTTT; CDR3aa: CASSPPGGQGGELFF
j_gene: TRBJ2-7; abundance: once; d_gene: -; v_gene: TRBV4-1; CDR3nt: TGCGCCAGCAGCCAAGATCGCCGGGACTTATCCTACGAGCAGTACTTC; CDR3aa: CASSQDRRDLSYEQYF
j_gene: TRBJ1-1; abundance: -; d_gene: -; v_gene: TRBV7-8; CDR3nt: TGTGCCAGCAGCTTACTCGGACACGGCGATTTGGCTTTCTTT; CDR3aa: CASSLLGHGDLAFF
j_gene: TRBJ2-3; abundance: -; d_gene: TRBD2; v_gene: TRBV9; CDR3nt: TGTGCCAGCAGCGTAGTTGCGGGAGCGTTCACAGATACGCAGTATTTT; CDR3aa: CASSVVAGAFTDTQYF
j_gene: TRBJ1-4; abundance: -; d_gene: -; v_gene: TRBV25-1; CDR3nt: TGTGCCAGCAGTGACCGGAGGGGAGCCACTGAAAAACTGTTTTTT; CDR3aa: CASSDRRGATEKLFF
j_gene: TRBJ2-7; abundance: -; d_gene: -; v_gene: TRBV15; CDR3nt: TGTGCCACCAGCAGTGCTAGACTTAGCTCCTACGAGCAGTACTTC; CDR3aa: CATSSARLSSYEQYF
j_gene: TRBJ1-1; abundance: -; d_gene: TRBD1; v_gene: TRBV6-5; CDR3nt: TGTGCCAGCAGCCCCTGGGGGACAGGCAACACTGAAGCTTTCTTT; CDR3aa: CASSPWGTGNTEAFF
j_gene: TRBJ2-7; abundance: -; d_gene: TRBD2; v_gene: TRBV6-5; CDR3nt: TGTGCCAGCCGACTAGCGGGAGACCCCTACGAGCAGTACTTC; CDR3aa: CASRLAGDPYEQYF
j_gene: TRBJ2-7; abundance: -; d_gene: TRBD2; v_gene: TRBV5-1; CDR3nt: TGCGCCAGCAGACAGGGGACTAGCGGGGGCTACGAGCAGTACTTC; CDR3aa: CASRQGTSGGYEQYF
j_gene: TRBJ1-5; abundance: once; d_gene: -; v_gene: TRBV19; CDR3nt: TGTGCCACCCTAGACAGGCGTAGCAATCAGCCCCAGCATTTT; CDR3aa: CATLDRRSNQPQHF
j_gene: TRBJ2-1; abundance: -; d_gene: TRBD1; v_gene: TRBV3-1/TRBV3-2; CDR3nt: TGTGCCAGCAGCCGACAGGGCGGGTACAATGAGCAGTTCTTC; CDR3aa: CASSRQGGYNEQFF
j_gene: TRBJ1-6; abundance: -; d_gene: -; v_gene: TRBV6-5; CDR3nt: TGTGCCAGCAGTTACTCGCCCGTAACTTATAATTCACCCCTCCACTTT; CDR3aa: CASSYSPVTYNSPLHF
j_gene: TRBJ2-2; abundance: -; d_gene: -; v_gene: TRBV7-9; CDR3nt: TGTGCCAGCAGCCTAGAGAGGGTCACCGGGGAGCTGTTTTTT; CDR3aa: CASSLERVTGELFF
j_gene: TRBJ1-1; abundance: -; d_gene: -; v_gene: TRBV12-3/TRBV12-4; CDR3nt: TGTGCCAGCAGTTTGGTGAACACTGAAGCTTTCTTT; CDR3aa: CASSLVNTEAFF
j_gene: TRBJ2-5; abundance: -; d_gene: TRBD2; v_gene: TRBV4-2; CDR3nt: TGTGCCAGCAGCCAAGAAGGAGCTAGCGGGCTCCAAGAGACCCAGTACTTC; CDR3aa: CASSQEGASGLQETQYF